The rows below give T cell receptor beta chains drawn from one sample of a study of T cells in Graves' hyperthyroidism and ophthalmopathy. TCRdb processed the multiplex PCR reads anew with MiXCR; each CDR3 protein has one entry. The data hold 640,000 or so distinct CDR3 sequences, with roughly 14% observed a single time. The material sequenced was blood. The receptors were gathered from a woman between 40 and 50 years old with Graves' ophthalmopathy. CDR3s include the opening cysteine and the closing phenylalanine or tryptophan. Fields, in order: D gene, V gene, clone size, J gene, CDR3 DNA, CDR3 protein. A D gene is named only where the DNA matches it firmly. Clone sizes are given selectively: once, few, many, or a class where the clone is expanded.

d_gene: TRBD1; v_gene: TRBV28; abundance: many; j_gene: TRBJ2-5; CDR3nt: TGTGCCAGCAGTACACCGACAGGGGGTTCAGAGACCCAGTACTTC; CDR3aa: CASSTPTGGSETQYF
d_gene: .; v_gene: TRBV28; abundance: few; j_gene: TRBJ1-1; CDR3nt: TGTGCCAGCAGACCTCTCACGGGGAACACTGAAGCTTTCTTT; CDR3aa: CASRPLTGNTEAFF
d_gene: .; v_gene: TRBV7-2; abundance: many; j_gene: TRBJ2-7; CDR3nt: TGTGCCAGCAGCCCCTCCACCGCCGTGGACGAGCAGTACTTC; CDR3aa: CASSPSTAVDEQYF
d_gene: TRBD1; v_gene: TRBV12-3/TRBV12-4; abundance: many; j_gene: TRBJ2-7; CDR3nt: TGTGCCAGCAGTAAAGGACAGGGGGGGGAGCAGTACTTC; CDR3aa: CASSKGQGGEQYF
d_gene: .; v_gene: TRBV5-1; abundance: many; j_gene: TRBJ2-7; CDR3nt: TGCGCCAGCAGCTTTGTAGGGGAGGCAACCTACGAGCAGTACTTC; CDR3aa: CASSFVGEATYEQYF
d_gene: .; v_gene: TRBV28; abundance: many; j_gene: TRBJ2-5; CDR3nt: TGTGCCAGCACCTCAGGGCTAAGGGAGACCCAGTACTTC; CDR3aa: CASTSGLRETQYF
d_gene: TRBD2; v_gene: TRBV10-3; abundance: .; j_gene: TRBJ2-7; CDR3nt: TGTGCCAGCAGTCCACGACTAGCGGGAGCCGAGCAGTACTTC; CDR3aa: CASSPRLAGAEQYF
d_gene: .; v_gene: TRBV28; abundance: many; j_gene: TRBJ1-2; CDR3nt: TGTGCCAGCGCCGCGAACCTAGGACGTGGCTACACCTTC; CDR3aa: CASAANLGRGYTF
d_gene: .; v_gene: TRBV29-1; abundance: .; j_gene: TRBJ2-5; CDR3nt: TGCAGCGTTGAAATCCCGAAGAGGGGAGAGACCCAGTACTTC; CDR3aa: CSVEIPKRGETQYF
d_gene: TRBD1; v_gene: TRBV15; abundance: .; j_gene: TRBJ2-5; CDR3nt: TGTGCCACCAGCAGTCCCGGGACAGGGGGTATGATATGGCTGGAGACCCAGTACTTC; CDR3aa: CATSSPGTGGMIWLETQYF
d_gene: .; v_gene: TRBV9; abundance: few; j_gene: TRBJ2-5; CDR3nt: TGTGCCAGCAGTGGGGGTGGAGGGAGTGGAGAGACCCAGTACTTC; CDR3aa: CASSGGGGSGETQYF
d_gene: .; v_gene: TRBV18; abundance: .; j_gene: TRBJ1-2; CDR3nt: TGTGCCAGCTCACCACGGGACACCAACTATGGCTACACCTTC; CDR3aa: CASSPRDTNYGYTF
d_gene: .; v_gene: TRBV6-5; abundance: many; j_gene: TRBJ2-7; CDR3nt: TGTGCCAGCAGTTACTGGAGGGGGAGGCCCTACGAGCAGTACTTC; CDR3aa: CASSYWRGRPYEQYF
d_gene: .; v_gene: TRBV6-5; abundance: many; j_gene: TRBJ1-1; CDR3nt: TGTGCCAGCAGTTACGACGGGTTGGGCACTGAAGCTTTCTTT; CDR3aa: CASSYDGLGTEAFF
d_gene: TRBD1; v_gene: TRBV29-1; abundance: few; j_gene: TRBJ1-3; CDR3nt: TGCAGCGCTATAACAGGGGACTCTGGAAACACCATATATTTT; CDR3aa: CSAITGDSGNTIYF
d_gene: TRBD2; v_gene: TRBV7-9; abundance: once; j_gene: TRBJ2-7; CDR3nt: TGTGCCAGCAGTCTACCGGGACTAGTGAGCTACGAGCAGTACTTC; CDR3aa: CASSLPGLVSYEQYF
d_gene: TRBD2; v_gene: TRBV27; abundance: many; j_gene: TRBJ2-5; CDR3nt: TGTGCCAGCAGTCTCGGACTAGCGGGAGGTACCCAAGAGACCCAGTACTTC; CDR3aa: CASSLGLAGGTQETQYF
d_gene: .; v_gene: TRBV12-3/TRBV12-4; abundance: .; j_gene: TRBJ2-2; CDR3nt: TGTGCCAGCAGTTTTTCCTCCGGGGAGCTGTTTTTT; CDR3aa: CASSFSSGELFF
d_gene: .; v_gene: TRBV5-1; abundance: many; j_gene: TRBJ1-2; CDR3nt: TGCGCCAGCAGCTTGGCGGTGGTTTCGGGCGGCTACACCTTC; CDR3aa: CASSLAVVSGGYTF
d_gene: .; v_gene: TRBV5-1; abundance: few; j_gene: TRBJ1-1; CDR3nt: TGCGCCAGCAGCAAGCTGGGACAGAACACTGAAGCTTTCTTT; CDR3aa: CASSKLGQNTEAFF
d_gene: .; v_gene: TRBV7-3; abundance: many; j_gene: TRBJ2-7; CDR3nt: TGTGCCAGCAGCTTAACCGCTACAGGGAACGAGCAGTACTTC; CDR3aa: CASSLTATGNEQYF
d_gene: TRBD2; v_gene: TRBV3-1; abundance: .; j_gene: TRBJ2-7; CDR3nt: TGTGCCAGCAGCCAAGGGCATCTAGCGGGAGGGGGTGAGCAGTACTTC; CDR3aa: CASSQGHLAGGGEQYF
d_gene: .; v_gene: TRBV28; abundance: .; j_gene: TRBJ2-7; CDR3nt: TGTGCCTGTGGGGGCAGCTCCTACGAGCAGTACTTC; CDR3aa: CACGGSSYEQYF
d_gene: .; v_gene: TRBV6-4; abundance: many; j_gene: TRBJ2-4; CDR3nt: TGTGCCAGCAGGAGGCCCATAGCCAAAAACATTCAGTACTTC; CDR3aa: CASRRPIAKNIQYF
d_gene: TRBD1; v_gene: TRBV20-1; abundance: .; j_gene: TRBJ2-7; CDR3nt: TGCAGTGCTAGCCGGGACAGGGGTGTCGAGCAGTACTTC; CDR3aa: CSASRDRGVEQYF
d_gene: .; v_gene: TRBV12-3/TRBV12-4; abundance: few; j_gene: TRBJ1-5; CDR3nt: TGTGCCAGCAGAGAAACAGGCTATCAGCCCCAGCATTTT; CDR3aa: CASRETGYQPQHF
d_gene: .; v_gene: TRBV6-1; abundance: many; j_gene: TRBJ1-2; CDR3nt: TGTGCCAGCAGTGAAGGGACCACCGGTGGCTACACCTTC; CDR3aa: CASSEGTTGGYTF
d_gene: TRBD2; v_gene: TRBV20-1; abundance: many; j_gene: TRBJ2-5; CDR3nt: TGCAGTGCGCCGACTAGCGGAACCCGCCAAGAGACCCAGTACTTC; CDR3aa: CSAPTSGTRQETQYF
d_gene: TRBD1; v_gene: TRBV28; abundance: many; j_gene: TRBJ1-2; CDR3nt: TGTGCCAGCAGGAGACAGGGGTATGGCTACACCTTC; CDR3aa: CASRRQGYGYTF
d_gene: TRBD2; v_gene: TRBV6-4; abundance: many; j_gene: TRBJ2-2; CDR3nt: TGTGCCAGCAGTGACCCCGGACTAGCGGGAGTAACCGGGGAGCTGTTTTTT; CDR3aa: CASSDPGLAGVTGELFF
d_gene: .; v_gene: TRBV27; abundance: .; j_gene: TRBJ2-4; CDR3nt: TGTGCCAGCAGTCCCGAGGGGCGATCCAAAAACATTCAGTACTTC; CDR3aa: CASSPEGRSKNIQYF
d_gene: TRBD1; v_gene: TRBV24-1; abundance: many; j_gene: TRBJ2-2; CDR3nt: TGTGCCACCAGTCCCCGAGGGGACAGTGAAACCGGGGAGCTGTTTTTT; CDR3aa: CATSPRGDSETGELFF
d_gene: .; v_gene: TRBV6-1; abundance: few; j_gene: TRBJ1-5; CDR3nt: TGTGCCAGCAGTGAAGGGCCGCTCAATCAGCCCCAGCATTTT; CDR3aa: CASSEGPLNQPQHF
d_gene: .; v_gene: TRBV10-3; abundance: many; j_gene: TRBJ1-3; CDR3nt: TGTGCCAGCCATACGAGCTCTGGAAACACCATATATTTT; CDR3aa: CASHTSSGNTIYF
d_gene: .; v_gene: TRBV28; abundance: .; j_gene: TRBJ2-7; CDR3nt: TGTGCCAGCAACCCGGGACGGCCGCCCTACGAGCAGTACTTC; CDR3aa: CASNPGRPPYEQYF
d_gene: TRBD2; v_gene: TRBV28; abundance: many; j_gene: TRBJ2-7; CDR3nt: TGTGCCAGCACCTTGGGGGGGAATGACGAGCAGTACTTC; CDR3aa: CASTLGGNDEQYF
d_gene: .; v_gene: TRBV20-1; abundance: many; j_gene: TRBJ2-7; CDR3nt: TGCAGTGCTAGATCTGCAGTCTCCTACGAGCAGTACTTC; CDR3aa: CSARSAVSYEQYF
d_gene: .; v_gene: TRBV7-3; abundance: many; j_gene: TRBJ2-7; CDR3nt: TGTGCCAGCAGCACCTATCATGGGTACGAGCAGTACTTC; CDR3aa: CASSTYHGYEQYF
d_gene: .; v_gene: TRBV25-1; abundance: .; j_gene: TRBJ2-2; CDR3nt: TGTGCCAGCAGTGAATACAATACAGGGTTAAACACCGGGGAGCTGTTTTTT; CDR3aa: CASSEYNTGLNTGELFF
d_gene: .; v_gene: TRBV28; abundance: .; j_gene: TRBJ1-3; CDR3nt: TGTGCCAGCAGTTTACTGGGAGATAGAAACACCATATATTTT; CDR3aa: CASSLLGDRNTIYF
d_gene: TRBD1; v_gene: TRBV28; abundance: many; j_gene: TRBJ2-7; CDR3nt: TGTGCCAGCAGTGGATCCGGGACAGGGGTCCACGAGCAGTACTTC; CDR3aa: CASSGSGTGVHEQYF